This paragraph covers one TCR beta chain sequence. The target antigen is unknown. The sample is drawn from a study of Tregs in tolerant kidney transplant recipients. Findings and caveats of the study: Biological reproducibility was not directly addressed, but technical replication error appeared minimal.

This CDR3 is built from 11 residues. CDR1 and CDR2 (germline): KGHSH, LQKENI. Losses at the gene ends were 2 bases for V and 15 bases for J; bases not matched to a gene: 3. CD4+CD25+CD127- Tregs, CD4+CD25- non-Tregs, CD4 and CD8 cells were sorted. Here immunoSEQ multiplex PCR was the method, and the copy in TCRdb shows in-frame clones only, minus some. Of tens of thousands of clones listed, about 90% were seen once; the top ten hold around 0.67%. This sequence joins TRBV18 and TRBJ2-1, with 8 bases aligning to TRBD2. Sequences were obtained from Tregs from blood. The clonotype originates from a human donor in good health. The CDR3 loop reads CASSPGTRLFF. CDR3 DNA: TGTGCCAGCTCACCAGGGACTAGATTGTTCTTC.